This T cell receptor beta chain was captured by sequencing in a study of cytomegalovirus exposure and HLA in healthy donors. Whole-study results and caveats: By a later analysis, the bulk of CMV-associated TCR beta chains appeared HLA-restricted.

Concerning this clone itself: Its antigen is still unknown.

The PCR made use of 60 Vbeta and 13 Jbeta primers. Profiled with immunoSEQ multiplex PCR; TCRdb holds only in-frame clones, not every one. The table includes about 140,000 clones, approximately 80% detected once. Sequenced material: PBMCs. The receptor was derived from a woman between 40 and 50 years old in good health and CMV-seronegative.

In DNA form, the CDR3 reads TGTGCCAGCAGTGAAATGGGGGCTGCTAATGAAAAACTGTTTTTT. Encoded protein: CASSEMGAANEKLFF. The V and J genes are TRBV2 and TRBJ1-4; tentative D call: TRBD1 (6 bases). V lost 2 bases to trimming and J lost 3 bases, with 10 bases between them. Germline CDR1 and CDR2: SNHLY and FYNNEI. The CDR3 extends over 15 amino acids.